This T cell receptor (beta chain) originates from a study of CD8 T cells in ankylosing spondylitis. One entry per CDR3 protein, called by TCRdb with MiXCR from the 5' RACE reads. The top ten clones hold 0.5% to 0.65% of a sample with 200,000 to 300,000 distinct CDR3 sequences, 20% to 30% of them seen once. In this sample, this clonotype turned up many times. The sequencing input was blood, either unsorted or a sorted T cell fraction (not recorded which). The clonotype originates from a male donor with ankylosing spondylitis or in good health (not recorded which).

CDR3 amino acids: CSAVQGTYEQYF. The CDR3 bases are TGCAGTGCTGTACAGGGAACCTACGAGCAGTACTTC. V gene TRBV20-1 combines with J gene TRBJ2-7; D might be TRBD1 (6 bases). Germline V gene data show CDR1 as DFQATT and CDR2 as SNEGSKA (reference sequence). The CDR3 contains 12 residues. The V end lost 5 bases, the J end lost 2 bases, and 10 bases lay between the germline ends.